This record looks at one TCR beta chain sequence and its context. Data came from immunoSEQ multiplex PCR; TCRdb stores just in-frame clones and leaves some out. This sample has hundreds of thousands of clones, with more than 75% found just once. This sample was included in a study of blood T cell repertoires in COVID-19. Study-level background: Samples came from the United States, Italy and Spain, spanning acute and convalescent COVID-19. PBMCs, B-cell-depleted T cells, or T cells provided the cDNA or gDNA that made up the material.

Sequenced material: peripheral blood. This clonotype originated in a woman aged 25 to 45 who had recovered from COVID-19.

CDR3 DNA: TGTGCCAGCTTATGGGGGCAGGGGGTGTACGAGCAGTACTTC. Its translation: CASLWGQGVYEQYF. The chain uses TRBV11-2 and TRBJ2-7; 7 bases are shared with TRBD1. This CDR3 is built from 14 residues. Germline CDR1 is SGHAT and CDR2 is FQNNGV. Trimming cost V 8 bases and J 4 bases; bases outside gene matches: 11.